This T cell receptor (beta chain) was obtained from a study of PD-L1 blockade in urothelial cancer. The time point denotes: pretreatment peripheral blood. Generated by immunoSEQ multiplex PCR, the TCRdb table keeps only in-frame clones and is missing some. Seen here are more than 90,000 clones, around 90% observed once, and the top ten hold roughly 2%. Germline-derived CDR1 and CDR2 are SGHNT and YENEEA. This CDR3 is 14 amino acids long. V was pared by 1 base and J by 5 bases, with 10 bases between. This chain connects TRBV11-3 to TRBJ2-3, with D unclear. The receptor comes from a man between 60 and 70 years old with urothelial cancer. This material consisted of PBMCs, taken around atezolizumab (anti-PD-L1) treatment. The CDR3 sequence is CASSLGQAVDTQYF. The CDR3 nucleotides are TGTGCCAGCAGCTTAGGCCAGGCTGTAGATACGCAGTATTTT.